The sequence of this T cell receptor beta chain was determined in a study of response to subunit inactivated influenza vaccine. J gave up 1 base and V 5 bases, and 6 bases lay outside the gene matches. The CDR3 extends over 14 amino acids. In germline, CDR1 is DFQATT, CDR2 SNEGSKA (reference sequence). The study's findings and limits: The authors suggested that every seasonal influenza vaccination recruits few new T cells.

TCRdb re-derived calls from the RT-PCR reads in MiXCR, one entry per CDR3 protein. This sample has approximately 730,000 distinct CDR3 sequences, with approximately 15% found just once. Note on this clonotype: The antigen remains unidentified.

This clonotype was obtained from a man between 45 and 60 years old who received an inactivated influenza vaccine. The chain carries TRBV20-1 and TRBJ1-1; 8 nucleotides match TRBD1. Sample: PBMCs from blood, taken around 15 days before vaccination. This CDR3 is CSASRTGSNTEAFF. DNA of the CDR3: TGCAGTGCTTCTCGGACAGGGTCGAACACTGAAGCTTTCTTT.